This T cell receptor beta chain appears in the sequencing data of a study of cytomegalovirus exposure and HLA in healthy donors. Findings and caveats of the study: As confirmed in vitro, a few CMV-associated chains were specific for CMV antigens. The listing of approximately 160 TCR beta chains classed them as cytomegalovirus-associated.

On this clone: Its target is not known.

Method: immunoSEQ multiplex PCR; TCRdb's copy keeps in-frame clones and lacks some. The top ten hold almost 0.9% of the sample, which has 97,000 or so clones, roughly 95% seen once. The ends lost 3 bases at V and 5 bases at J; junction bases unmatched: 8. This CDR3 comprises 17 residues. The germline V gene encodes CDR1 SGDLS and CDR2 YYNGEE. The chain carries TRBV9 and TRBJ2-5; 15 bases align to TRBD2. The specimen sequenced was PBMCs. This TCR was sampled from a woman aged 18-30 years in good health and CMV-seronegative. The CDR3 region has the DNA TGTGCCAGCAGCGATGGACTAGCGGGGGGGCTAGGGGAGACCCAGTACTTC. This translates into CASSDGLAGGLGETQYF.